The 9 T cell receptor beta chains in this list originate from one sample, sequenced in a study of CD8+ T cells in alopecia areata. In each case, RNA was isolated and then reverse transcribed into cDNA as the sequencing template. The assay was immunoSEQ multiplex PCR, and TCRdb's table has in-frame clones only and misses some. The repertoire holds around 100,000 clones, with about 40% as singletons. The sequenced sample was CD4+ T cells sorted from blood. The receptor set was obtained from a human donor with alopecia areata.

This clone was observed once. The gene calls are TRBV27 and TRBJ2-7, with 13 bases lining up with TRBD2. CDR3 length: 18 residues. V lost 4 bases, J lost 0 bases, and 9 bases stayed unmatched. CDR1 and CDR2 from the germline V gene are MNHEY and SMNVEV (reference sequence). The CDR3 spells CASSYPGLAGDPSYEQYF. CDR3 DNA: TGTGCCAGCAGTTACCCTGGACTAGCGGGAGATCCCTCCTACGAGCAGTACTTC.

This rearrangement joins TRBV27 to TRBJ2-7; a weak D match, TRBD1 (6 bases). Looked up from germline, CDR1 is MNHEY and CDR2 is SMNVEV (reference sequence). V was shortened by 7 bases and J by 3 bases, with 16 bases between the two germline ends. The CDR3 length is 14 residues. CDR3 in amino acids: CASKSIRGYYEQYF. The CDR3 region has the DNA TGTGCCAGCAAATCGATCAGGGGATACTACGAGCAGTACTTC.

The chain combines TRBV30 with TRBJ2-6; a weak D match, TRBD1 (6 bases). CDR3 length: 14 amino acids. Looked up from germline, CDR1 is GTSNPN and CDR2 is SVGIG (reference sequence). Trimming cost V 5 bases and J 1 base, with 9 bases left between them. CDR3 coding DNA: TGTGCCTGGGCGGACAGTTCTGGGGCCAACGTCCTGACTTTC. It specifies CAWADSSGANVLTF.

The V gene is TRBV5-1, the J gene TRBJ1-2; D is possibly TRBD1 (6 bases). This CDR3 has 14 residues. Germline V gene data show CDR1 as SGHRS and CDR2 as YFSETQ. The V and J ends lost 4 bases and 5 bases respectively, with 15 bases between them. The CDR3 DNA sequence: TGCGCCAGCAGCGCGCTGGACAGCTGGTATGGCTACACCTTC. Its translation: CASSALDSWYGYTF.

The J gene is TRBJ2-5, the V gene TRBV4-2; TRBD1 or TRBD2 may be the D gene (5 bases each). The CDR3 has 15 residues. Germline loops: CDR1 LGHNA, CDR2 YNFKEQ. V was clipped by 4 bases and J by 3 bases, with 15 bases between them. In DNA, the CDR3 is TGTGCCAGCAGCCCCACCGGGACGGATAAAGAGACCCAGTACTTC. It yields the protein CASSPTGTDKETQYF.

This clone was observed at least ten times. The chain combines TRBV7-9 with TRBJ2-7; 13 nucleotides line up with TRBD2. Trimming at V came to 6 bases and at J to 6 bases, leaving 8 bases not matched to a gene. The V gene's germline CDR1 is SEHNR and CDR2 FQNEAQ (reference sequence). This CDR3 is built from 15 residues. The CDR3: CASRRTSGRLGEQYF. CDR3 DNA: TGTGCCAGCAGGCGGACTAGCGGGAGACTCGGCGAGCAGTACTTC.

J is TRBJ2-3 and V is TRBV6-1, with D possibly being TRBD1 (6 bases). The CDR3 is 13 residues long. The V end lost 6 bases, the J end lost 4 bases, and 11 bases lay between the germline ends. Germline CDR1 MNHNS, CDR2 SASEGT. CDR3 nucleotide sequence: TGTGCCAGCAGCGTTACAGGGCCAGATACGCAGTATTTT. Translation: CASSVTGPDTQYF.

The V and J genes are TRBV19 and TRBJ2-7, with 7 bases fitting TRBD2. The germline gives CDR1 LNHDA, CDR2 SQIVND (reference sequence). The CDR3 extends over 17 amino acids. V lost 7 bases to trimming and J lost 4 bases; unmatched junction nucleotides: 19. The chain's CDR3 is CASTLSLKLGGGYEQYF. The DNA of the CDR3 is TGTGCCAGTACCCTATCCCTAAAATTGGGGGGGGGTTACGAGCAGTACTTC.

This clone was seen more than once but under ten times. The rearrangement uses TRBV28 and TRBJ2-3, with D tentatively TRBD1 or TRBD2 (5 bases each). Germline V gives CDR1 MDHEN, CDR2 SYDVKM. There are 16 residues in the CDR3. Trimming left V 4 bases short and J 1 base short, with 15 bases between. CDR3: CASSSDTRGGTDTQYF. DNA of the CDR3: TGTGCCAGCAGTTCCGACACCCGAGGGGGCACAGATACGCAGTATTTT.